The 31 T cell receptor beta chains given below trace back to one sample, sequenced in a study of blood T cell repertoires in COVID-19. This table comes from immunoSEQ multiplex PCR, and its TCRdb copy is limited to in-frame clones, with some not included. Among a few hundred thousand clones listed, around 88% were seen once. Sequenced sample: peripheral blood. The receptors were gathered from a woman between 25 and 40 years old who had recovered from COVID-19.

The chain is built from TRBV30 and TRBJ1-1, with no clear D. The CDR3 is 14 amino acids. Per germline, CDR1 GTSNPN and CDR2 SVGIG (reference sequence). V was pared by 0 bases and J by 1 base, with 9 bases between. This chain's CDR3 is CAWSVRFPNTEAFF. As DNA, the CDR3 is TGTGCCTGGAGTGTACGGTTCCCGAACACTGAAGCTTTCTTT.

This clone was picked up a small number of times. This chain joins TRBV18 and TRBJ1-2; D is possibly TRBD1 (5 bases). Germline CDR1 and CDR2: KGHSH and LQKENI. V lost 3 bases to trimming and J lost 2 bases, with 13 bases between them. This CDR3 contains 15 residues. CDR3 DNA sequence: TGTGCCAGCTCACCGGGAGGGGCCCCCAACTATGGCTACACCTTC. Its protein product is CASSPGGAPNYGYTF.

J is TRBJ2-7 and V is TRBV18, with a tentative D call TRBD1 (6 bases). V lost 3 bases, J lost 1 base, and 13 bases lay in between. The CDR3 length is 15 residues. CDR1 is KGHSH, CDR2 LQKENI, per germline. The CDR3 loop is CASSPPGTFSYEQYF. Here the CDR3 DNA reads TGTGCCAGCTCACCCCCGGGGACATTTTCCTACGAGCAGTACTTC.

The V and J genes are TRBV7-9 and TRBJ1-3; 7 bases are shared with TRBD1. V trimming: 6 bases; J trimming: 2 bases; junction bases outside the gene matches: 7. Looked up from germline, CDR1 is SEHNR and CDR2 is FQNEAQ (reference sequence). The CDR3 has 15 residues. CDR3 DNA: TGTGCCAGCAGTCTACAGGGGACCGCTGGAAACACCATATATTTT. Amino acid sequence: CASSLQGTAGNTIYF.

The J gene is TRBJ2-7, the V gene TRBV6-5; no definite D call. The CDR3 sequence is 14 residues long. Germline lookup yields CDR1 MNHEY and CDR2 SVGAGI. The V gene lost 5 bases and the J gene lost 3 bases, with 14 bases spanning the gap. The chain's CDR3 is CASSPAITGYEQYF. The DNA for the CDR3 is TGTGCCAGCAGTCCAGCTATAACGGGCTACGAGCAGTACTTC.

The rearrangement joins TRBV19 to TRBJ1-3; 9 nucleotides align to TRBD1. Trimming at V came to 9 bases and at J to 9 bases, leaving 6 bases not matched to a gene. The CDR3 has 12 residues. Germline CDR1 is LNHDA and CDR2 is SQIVND (reference sequence). This CDR3 reads CASWGQGSTIYF. Here the CDR3 DNA reads TGTGCCAGCTGGGGACAGGGATCCACCATATATTTT.

The V call is TRBV2, the J call TRBJ1-6; D remains unclear. The CDR3 is 15 amino acids. V was trimmed by 7 bases and J by 1 base, leaving 11 bases between them. The V gene's germline CDR1 is SNHLY and CDR2 FYNNEI. CDR3 region: CASTYGRSYNSPLHF. CDR3 bases: TGTGCCAGCACCTATGGTCGGTCCTATAATTCACCCCTCCACTTT. The full variable domain, completed using reference TRBV2 and TRBJ1-6, is EPEVTQTPSHQVTQMGQEVILRCVPISNHLYFYWYRQILGQKVEFLVSFYNNEISEKSEIFDDQFSVERPDGSNFTLKIRSTKLEDSAMYFCASTYGRSYNSPLHFGNGTRLTVT.

The chain links TRBV28 to TRBJ2-7, with D possibly TRBD2 on 6 matching bases. The CDR3 is 13 amino acids. The V end was cut by 7 bases, the J end by 6 bases, with 16 bases between. Looked up from germline, CDR1 is MDHEN and CDR2 is SYDVKM. CDR3 residues: CASTLRAGLEQYF. DNA of the CDR3: TGTGCCAGCACCCTCCGGGCGGGGCTCGAGCAGTACTTC.

This sequence joins TRBV6-5 and TRBJ1-1, with D perhaps matching TRBD1 (6 bases). Germline V CDR1 and CDR2: MNHEY, SVGAGI. V gave up 6 bases and J gave up 2 bases, with 10 bases separating them. This CDR3 contains 13 residues. The CDR3 loop reads CASSQQGNTEAFF. The CDR3 nucleotides read TGTGCCAGCAGCCAACAGGGAAACACTGAAGCTTTCTTT.

The chain joins TRBV7-9 to TRBJ1-5; D gene uncertain. V lost 4 bases, J lost 0 bases, and 7 bases lay in between. The CDR3 length is 14 residues. Germline lookup yields CDR1 SEHNR and CDR2 FQNEAQ (reference sequence). This CDR3 is CASSSFGSNQPQHF. The CDR3 DNA reads as TGTGCCAGCAGCTCATTCGGTAGCAATCAGCCCCAGCATTTT.

V gene TRBV4-3 combines with J gene TRBJ1-2; TRBD1 is a possible D gene (5 bases). Per germline, CDR1 LGHNA and CDR2 YSLEER. Trimming removed 0 bases from V and 8 bases from J, with 19 bases in between. This CDR3 contains 16 residues. DNA for the CDR3: TGCGCCAGCAGCCAAGATCACACTTGGGGGGACCTAGGCTACACCTTC. Translating it yields CASSQDHTWGDLGYTF.

The genes are TRBV7-2 and TRBJ2-2; a weak D match, TRBD1 (6 bases). The V end lost 4 bases, the J end lost 7 bases, and 13 bases lay between the germline ends. The CDR3 is 14 amino acids. Looked up from germline, CDR1 is SGHTA and CDR2 is FQGNSA. The CDR3 nucleotides read TGTGCCAGCAGCTACGGAACAGGGAACGGGGAGCTGTTTTTT. It yields the protein CASSYGTGNGELFF.

The chain has TRBV11-2 and TRBJ2-2; D remains ambiguous. With 5 bases removed from V and 5 bases from J, the gap between germline ends came to 12 bases. The CDR3 has 14 residues. Germline V lookup: CDR1 SGHAT, CDR2 FQNNGV. The CDR3 nucleotides are TGTGCCAGCAGCCCTATGGAGAGAACCGGGGAGCTGTTTTTT. Encoded protein: CASSPMERTGELFF.

The chain joins TRBV7-2 to TRBJ2-7; a possible D gene is TRBD1 (6 bases). This CDR3 comprises 14 residues. V lost 3 bases and J 3 bases, leaving 12 bases between the germline ends. The germline V gene encodes CDR1 SGHTA and CDR2 FQGNSA. The CDR3 reads CASSLDSSFYEQYF. CDR3 sequence (DNA): TGTGCCAGCAGCTTGGACAGTTCGTTCTACGAGCAGTACTTC.

This clone was picked up one time. CDR3 sequence (DNA): TGTGCCAGCAACCCGAAAGGGGGCAATCAGCCCCAGCATTTT. As protein: CASNPKGGNQPQHF. The rearrangement links TRBV2 to TRBJ1-5; a weak D match, TRBD1 (5 bases). V was clipped by 7 bases and J by 2 bases, with 12 bases between them. Germline CDR1 reads SNHLY; CDR2 reads FYNNEI. This CDR3 is built from 14 residues.

This chain connects TRBV5-1 to TRBJ1-4, with TRBD1 identical over 7 bases. The CDR3 sequence is 17 residues long. The V and J ends lost 2 bases and 3 bases, in that order; junction bases with no gene match: 10. CDR1 and CDR2 from the germline V gene are SGHRS and YFSETQ. CDR3 residues: CASSFTLRQGSNEKLFF. Written as DNA, the CDR3 is TGCGCCAGCAGCTTCACCCTAAGACAGGGATCTAATGAAAAACTGTTTTTT.

The V gene is TRBV5-1, the J gene TRBJ2-5, with a tentative D call TRBD2 (6 bases). Germline V lookup: CDR1 SGHRS, CDR2 YFSETQ. With 5 bases removed from V and 1 base from J, the gap between germline ends came to 15 bases. CDR3 length: 15 amino acids. The CDR3 region has the DNA TGCGCCAGCAGAAGGGAGGTCCAGCCCCAAGAGACCCAGTACTTC. This gives the protein CASRREVQPQETQYF.

The chain combines TRBV2 with TRBJ1-3; tentative D call: TRBD1 (6 bases). CDR3 size: 14 residues. Trimming stripped 7 bases from V and 6 bases from J, with 16 bases between. Germline CDR1 reads SNHLY; CDR2 reads FYNNEI. The CDR3 DNA sequence: TGTGCCAGCATCCGAGACAGGTTCGAAAACACCATATATTTT. Translated: CASIRDRFENTIYF.

The chain couples TRBV19 to TRBJ2-7, with a possible D match to TRBD2 (6 bases). The CDR3 is 12 residues long. Germline V gives CDR1 LNHDA, CDR2 SQIVND (reference sequence). V lost 2 bases and J 6 bases, leaving 8 bases between the germline ends. DNA for the CDR3: TGTGCCAGTAGTATACTGGGAGGCGAGCAGTACTTC. Amino acid sequence: CASSILGGEQYF.

The rearrangement links TRBV12-5 to TRBJ2-3, with TRBD2 matching 8 bases. This CDR3 is built from 13 residues. Germline-derived CDR1 and CDR2 are LGHNT and FRNRAP. The J segment lost 10 bases and the V segment lost 2 bases, leaving 5 bases of the junction unmatched. CDR3: CASGLTVAGSQYF. The CDR3 nucleotides read TGTGCTAGTGGTTTGACCGTAGCGGGGTCGCAGTATTTT.

This chain connects TRBV4-1 to TRBJ2-6; no definite D call. CDR1 is MGHRA and CDR2 is YSYEKL in the germline V gene. Trimming took off 1 base at V and 2 bases at J, with 9 bases between the two ends. This CDR3 spans 16 amino acids. In DNA form, the CDR3 reads TGCGCCAGCAGCCAAGGACCCAGGACTGGGGCCAACGTCCTGACTTTC. This codes for CASSQGPRTGANVLTF.

The V call is TRBV5-5, the J call TRBJ2-2; maybe TRBD2 (6 bases). The CDR3 contains 14 residues. With 5 bases removed from V and 3 bases from J, the gap between germline ends came to 11 bases. Germline assignment: CDR1 SGHKS and CDR2 YYEKEE (reference sequence). CDR3 residues: CASRPREYTGELFF. The CDR3 DNA reads TGTGCCAGCAGACCCCGGGAGTACACCGGGGAGCTGTTTTTT.

The chain uses TRBV28 and TRBJ1-5; the D is unclear. The CDR3 consists of 12 residues. CDR1 is MDHEN, CDR2 SYDVKM, per germline. Trimming left V 3 bases short and J 6 bases short, with 6 bases between. In nucleotides, the CDR3 is TGTGCCAGCAGTTTTGAGGTTCAGCCCCAGCATTTT. It yields the protein CASSFEVQPQHF. Full variable domain (remainder filled in from reference TRBV28 and TRBJ1-5): DVKVTQSSRYLVKRTGEKVFLECVQDMDHENMFWYRQDPGLGLRLIYFSYDVKMKEKGDIPEGYSVSREKKERFSLILESASTNQTSMYLCASSFEVQPQHFGDGTRLSIL.

This sequence joins TRBV4-3 and TRBJ2-1; TRBD2 is a possible D gene (5 bases). The CDR3 is made up of 13 amino acids. Per the germline V gene, CDR1 is LGHNA and CDR2 is YSLEER. The V end was cut by 8 bases, the J end by 9 bases, with 17 bases between. The CDR3 protein is CASSADHRGEQFF. Here the CDR3 DNA reads TGCGCCAGCTCTGCGGACCACCGGGGTGAGCAGTTCTTC.

The sample holds a few counts of this clone. V is TRBV6-4 and J is TRBJ1-3; D gene unclear. The CDR3 has 14 amino acids. The germline gives CDR1 MRHNA, CDR2 SNTAGT. V lost 6 bases, J lost 4 bases, and 13 bases lay in between. CDR3 sequence (DNA): TGTGCCAGCAGCCTCGGGGTGGAGGGAAACACCATATATTTT. This encodes CASSLGVEGNTIYF.

V and J are TRBV6-1 and TRBJ2-7; 7 bases are a match to TRBD1. The CDR3 consists of 13 residues. V was clipped by 2 bases and J by 3 bases; unmatched bases: 1. The germline V gene encodes CDR1 MNHNS and CDR2 SASEGT. The CDR3: CASSERQGYEQYF. In nucleotides, the CDR3 is TGTGCCAGCAGTGAAAGACAGGGCTACGAGCAGTACTTC.

V usage is TRBV7-2 and J usage is TRBJ1-3; possibly TRBD1 for D (5 bases). In germline, CDR1 is SGHTA, CDR2 FQGNSA. V gave up 2 bases and J gave up 2 bases, with 10 bases separating them. This CDR3 has 15 amino acids. The CDR3: CASSLSQGTGNTIYF. CDR3 sequence (DNA): TGTGCCAGCAGCTTATCTCAGGGCACTGGAAACACCATATATTTT.

The chain links TRBV5-1 to TRBJ2-3, with TRBD2 matching 8 bases. This CDR3 comprises 15 residues. V was pared by 4 bases and J by 2 bases, with 6 bases of the junction left unmatched. CDR1 is SGHRS, CDR2 YFSETQ, per germline. DNA of the CDR3: TGCGCCAGCAGCCAGATGACTAGCGACACAGATACGCAGTATTTT. Amino acids: CASSQMTSDTDTQYF.

The chain links TRBV18 to TRBJ2-1, with a weak D call TRBD1 (5 bases). Trimming removed 4 bases from V and 4 bases from J, with 17 bases in between. The germline gives CDR1 KGHSH, CDR2 LQKENI. The CDR3 contains 16 residues. CDR3 region: CASSRFASGSYNEQFF. The CDR3 DNA sequence: TGTGCCAGCTCACGATTCGCCTCAGGGTCTTACAATGAGCAGTTCTTC. The complete variable domain, with remaining parts taken from reference TRBV18 and TRBJ2-1, reads NAGVMQNPRHLVRRRGQEARLRCSPMKGHSHVYWYRQLPEEGLKFMVYLQKENIIDESGMPKERFSAEFPKEGPSILRIQQVVRGDSAAYFCASSRFASGSYNEQFFGPGTRLTVL.

The rearrangement uses TRBV28 and TRBJ1-5, with 10 bases fitting TRBD1. Looked up from germline, CDR1 is MDHEN and CDR2 is SYDVKM. After removal of 3 bases from V and 6 bases from J, the junction contained 5 bases not matched to a gene. This CDR3 spans 15 amino acids. The CDR3 DNA reads TGTGCCAGCAGTTTCCGACAGGGGGCGGCTCAGCCCCAGCATTTT. Translated: CASSFRQGAAQPQHF. Filled out from reference TRBV28 and TRBJ1-5, the complete variable domain reads DVKVTQSSRYLVKRTGEKVFLECVQDMDHENMFWYRQDPGLGLRLIYFSYDVKMKEKGDIPEGYSVSREKKERFSLILESASTNQTSMYLCASSFRQGAAQPQHFGDGTRLSIL.

The chain joins TRBV5-1 to TRBJ2-1, with TRBD2 identical over 8 bases. The CDR3 has 14 amino acids. Germline CDR1 and CDR2: SGHRS and YFSETQ. V trimming: 10 bases; J trimming: 5 bases; junction bases outside the gene matches: 11. The CDR3 sequence is CASYLLSGDNEQFF. Here the CDR3 DNA reads TGCGCCTCCTACTTGCTTAGCGGGGACAATGAGCAGTTCTTC. The complete variable domain, with remaining parts taken from reference TRBV5-1 and TRBJ2-1, reads KAGVTQTPRYLIKTRGQQVTLSCSPISGHRSVSWYQQTPGQGLQFLFEYFSETQRNKGNFPGRFSGRQFSNSRSEMNVSTLELGDSALYLCASYLLSGDNEQFFGPGTRLTVL.